This is a list of T cell receptor beta chains from one sample in a study of response to subunit inactivated influenza vaccine. Via MiXCR, TCRdb re-called the RT-PCR reads, giving one row per CDR3 protein. The repertoire holds over 150,000 distinct CDR3 sequences, with roughly 14% as singletons. Sequencing was performed on CD8+ T cells sorted from PBMCs, taken 5 days after vaccination. The receptor set was obtained from a man over 45 who received an inactivated influenza vaccine. Each CDR3 is given with its conserved first and last residue. A D gene is named only where the DNA matches it firmly. Clone size appears in some rows only: once, few, many, or a class for an expanded clone.

>TRBV6-5|-|few|TRBJ2-7
TGTGCCAGCAGTTATCGTCAGGGAGGAGCCGAGCAGTACTTC
CASSYRQGGAEQYF
>TRBV5-5|TRBD2|many|TRBJ2-1
TGTGCCAGCACGGGACTAGCGGGAGTTTTCTACAATGAGCAGTTCTTC
CASTGLAGVFYNEQFF
>TRBV5-5|-|-|TRBJ1-1
TGTGCCAGCAGCTTGGAAGGAGGTTTCACTGAAGCTTTCTTT
CASSLEGGFTEAFF
>TRBV20-1|TRBD2|-|TRBJ2-7
TGCAGTGCTAGAGGGTCCGGGACTAGCGGGAGTTTGGACGAGCAGTACTTC
CSARGSGTSGSLDEQYF
>TRBV7-9|TRBD1|many|TRBJ2-3
TGTGCCAGCAGCAAATATCAGGGGGCGAGCACAGATACGCAGTATTTT
CASSKYQGASTDTQYF
>TRBV12-3/TRBV12-4|TRBD2|many|TRBJ2-3
TGTGCCACCGGACTAGAGACAGATACGCAGTATTTT
CATGLETDTQYF
>TRBV28|TRBD1|few|TRBJ2-5
TGTGCCAGCAGTGCAGGGGGCGGGGAAAAGACCCAGTACTTC
CASSAGGGEKTQYF
>TRBV7-9|-|-|TRBJ2-1
TGTGCCAGCAGTCCCGACAGGTCCGCGCCACTCTACAATGAGCAGTTCTTC
CASSPDRSAPLYNEQFF
>TRBV20-1|TRBD1|-|TRBJ2-4
TGCAGTGCAGAGGACAGGGGGCTCACCAAAAACATTCAGTACTTC
CSAEDRGLTKNIQYF
>TRBV27|-|-|TRBJ2-7
TGTGCCAGCAGTCTCCAGGCGGCAGTTTCCTACGAGCAGTACTTC
CASSLQAAVSYEQYF
>TRBV20-1|-|few|TRBJ1-1
TGCAGTGCTTTTAGACGCGTTACTGAAGCTTTCTTT
CSAFRRVTEAFF
>TRBV9|-|many|TRBJ2-3
TGTGCCAGCAGCGTAGAGGACAGTTTGGATACGCAGTATTTT
CASSVEDSLDTQYF
>TRBV7-3|-|-|TRBJ2-1
TGTGCCAGCAGCCGGGACTTATACAATGAGCAGTTCTTC
CASSRDLYNEQFF
>TRBV29-1|-|few|TRBJ2-7
TGCAGCGTGAGACGCCCCGACAGCTACGAGCAGTACTTC
CSVRRPDSYEQYF
>TRBV7-9|-|-|TRBJ2-3
TGTGCCAGCAGGGGTCGCCCGACAGATACGCAGTATTTT
CASRGRPTDTQYF
>TRBV4-1|-|few|TRBJ1-4
TGCGCCAGCAGTCTGAGGGAGGCTAATGAAAAACTGTTTTTT
CASSLREANEKLFF
>TRBV6-2/TRBV6-3|-|few|TRBJ2-1
TGTGCCAGCAGTTACAGTCTAGCGAGAGATGCACATATGAACTTC
CASSYSLARDAHMNF
>TRBV7-9|-|few|TRBJ2-7
TGTGCCAGCAGCTTGGCCAATGACTACGAGCAGTACTTC
CASSLANDYEQYF
>TRBV4-1|-|-|TRBJ1-5
TGCGCCAGCAGCCAAGATGCAGGGGTGTCTCAGCCCCAGCATTTT
CASSQDAGVSQPQHF
>TRBV4-1|-|-|TRBJ2-7
TGCGCCAGCAGCCAAACATTAAGCCCCTACGAGCAGTACTTC
CASSQTLSPYEQYF
>TRBV4-1|TRBD1|few|TRBJ2-2
TGCGCCAGCAGCCGCGTACAGGGGGCTGGCACCGGGGAGCTGTTTTTT
CASSRVQGAGTGELFF
>TRBV7-9|-|-|TRBJ2-7
TGTGCCAGCAGCTTAGCCGCGACAGACGAGCAGTACTTC
CASSLAATDEQYF
>TRBV7-9|-|many|TRBJ2-1
TGTGCCAGCAGCTTAGAGGCCTTATACAATGAGCAGTTCTTC
CASSLEALYNEQFF
>TRBV29-1|-|few|TRBJ2-1
TGCAGCGTTGATGGGACATTGGATTCCTACAATGAGCAGTTCTTC
CSVDGTLDSYNEQFF
>TRBV6-2/TRBV6-3|TRBD2|-|TRBJ2-1
TGTGCCAGCAGTTTGCCTAGCGGGAGATCCAATGAGCAGTTCTTC
CASSLPSGRSNEQFF
>TRBV11-2|TRBD1|-|TRBJ2-1
TGTGCCAGCAGCCCCACCATCCCCAGGGGGCCGGTCAAGAATGAGCAGTTCTTC
CASSPTIPRGPVKNEQFF